The 10 T cell receptor beta chains in this list originate from one sample, sequenced in a study of CD8 T cells in ankylosing spondylitis. TCRdb ran MiXCR on the 5' RACE reads and lists one entry per CDR3 protein. The table has hundreds of thousands of distinct CDR3 sequences, about 20% seen once. Source material: blood, either unsorted or a sorted T cell fraction (not recorded which). All receptors derive from a male donor with ankylosing spondylitis or in good health (not recorded which).

This clonotype was recorded many times. This CDR3 is CASTTILGLAGASSYEQYV. The CDR3 bases are TGTGCCAGCACTACCATCTTGGGACTAGCGGGAGCTAGTTCCTACGAGCAGTACGTC. The chain carries TRBV6-1 and TRBJ2-7; 14 nucleotides align to TRBD2. V shed 7 bases and J 1 base; nucleotides not matched to a gene: 15. Germline CDR1 is MNHNS and CDR2 is SASEGT. The CDR3 is 19 residues long.

V usage is TRBV12-3 or TRBV12-4 and J usage is TRBJ1-2, with D hard to call. V gave up 3 bases and J gave up 5 bases, with 16 bases separating them. This CDR3 comprises 15 residues. In DNA form, the CDR3 reads TGTGCCAGCAGTTTCTGGACCCAGCAGACTTATGGCTACACCTTC. Encoded protein: CASSFWTQQTYGYTF.

J is TRBJ2-5 and V is TRBV12-3 or TRBV12-4, with 7 bases fitting TRBD2. The V segment lost 3 bases and the J segment 2 bases; nucleotides outside the gene matches: 15. The CDR3 loop spans 18 amino acids. The CDR3 DNA follows: TGTGCCAGCAGTTTGGGCCGCCCATATGAGGGACTACAAGAGACCCAGTACTTC. It yields the protein CASSLGRPYEGLQETQYF.

This clonotype occurred a few times. The chain has TRBV4-2 and TRBJ1-6; D not resolved. The ends were cut back, 1 base at V and 10 bases at J, with 11 bases in the middle. There are 14 residues in the CDR3. The germline gives CDR1 LGHNA, CDR2 YNFKEQ. Here the CDR3 reads CASSQARSGSPLHF. CDR3 DNA: TGTGCCAGCAGCCAAGCAAGGTCGGGGTCACCCCTCCACTTT.

There are a few counts of this clonotype. The CDR3 is CASSPGQGALQPQHF. CDR3 coding DNA: TGTGCCAGCAGTCCGGGACAGGGGGCTCTTCAGCCCCAGCATTTT. The chain uses TRBV27 and TRBJ1-5; 12 nucleotides match TRBD1. In germline, CDR1 is MNHEY, CDR2 SMNVEV (reference sequence). The CDR3 is 15 residues long. V was pared by 5 bases and J by 6 bases, with 5 bases of the junction left unmatched.

This chain links TRBV25-1 with TRBJ2-7; 9 nucleotides line up with TRBD2. The V gene's germline CDR1 is MGHDK and CDR2 SYGVNS. The CDR3 is made up of 17 amino acids. Trimming took 2 bases from V and 0 from J; bases not matched to a gene: 8. The CDR3 region is CASSENPPAGGSYEQYV. The DNA of the CDR3 is TGTGCCAGCAGTGAAAATCCCCCAGCGGGAGGCTCCTACGAGCAGTACGTC.

This clonotype was seen more than once but under ten times. The rearrangement uses TRBV12-3 or TRBV12-4 and TRBJ2-2; D call uncertain. Trimming pared 3 bases from V and 4 bases from J, leaving 9 bases between. The CDR3 contains 14 residues. The CDR3 sequence: CASSFLRSTGELFF. The CDR3 coding sequence is TGTGCCAGCAGTTTTCTACGGTCCACCGGGGAGCTGTTTTTT.

This clonotype was seen repeatedly, ten times or more. The chain is built from TRBV12-3 or TRBV12-4 and TRBJ2-1; TRBD1 matches at 9 bases. This CDR3 spans 14 amino acids. The junction had 5 bases not matched to a gene; V was cut back by 2 bases and J by 9 bases. CDR3 DNA sequence: TGTGCCAGCAGTTTATCGGACAGGGGTCCTGAGCAGTTCTTC. Its translation: CASSLSDRGPEQFF.

The CDR3 here is CASRRGNEKLFF. CDR3 nucleotides: TGTGCCAGCAGACGGGGTAATGAAAAACTGTTTTTT. The genes are TRBV7-9 and TRBJ1-4; D remains ambiguous. With 6 bases removed from V and 4 bases from J, the gap between germline ends came to 6 bases. The CDR3 sequence is 12 residues long. The germline CDR1 and CDR2 sequences are SEHNR and FQNEAQ (reference sequence).

The J gene is TRBJ2-1, the V gene TRBV5-1, with D uncertain. CDR1 is SGHRS and CDR2 is YFSETQ in the germline V gene. Deletions cut 2 bases from V and 0 bases from J, with 9 bases between. This CDR3 has 15 amino acids. CDR3 protein: CASSFTALSYNEQFF. CDR3 coding DNA: TGCGCCAGCAGCTTTACAGCCCTCTCCTACAATGAGCAGTTCTTC.